One sample yielded the 10 T cell receptor beta chains listed below, sequenced in a study of tumor-infiltrating lymphocytes in localized non-small cell lung cancer. Libraries were prepared by immunoSEQ multiplex PCR; TCRdb keeps only in-frame clonotypes and omits some of them. Seen here are around 15,000 clones, 40% to 45% observed once, and the top ten hold roughly 16%. The specimen sequenced was lung tumor tissue. All receptors come from a human donor with non-small cell lung cancer.

The chain joins TRBV7-3 to TRBJ2-2, with D possibly TRBD2 on 6 matching bases. CDR1 is SGHTA, CDR2 FQGTGA, per germline. There are 16 residues in the CDR3. V lost 0 bases to trimming and J lost 4 bases, with 12 bases between them. The CDR3 nucleotides read TGTGCCAGCAGCTTAACAACTGGGGGGTCCACCGGGGAGCTGTTTTTT. Residues: CASSLTTGGSTGELFF.

The gene calls are TRBV2 and TRBJ1-5; possible D gene TRBD1, 6 bases. Germline loops: CDR1 SNHLY, CDR2 FYNNEI. Trimming removed 1 base at V and 2 bases at J, with 9 bases between. The CDR3 loop spans 15 amino acids. The CDR3 DNA reads as TGTGCCAGCAGTGAAGGACAGGTGCGCAATCAGCCCCAGCATTTT. It is translated as CASSEGQVRNQPQHF.

By share, this clone counts as medium-sized. V and J are TRBV11-1 and TRBJ1-1; 8 nucleotides agree with TRBD1. This CDR3 spans 15 amino acids. Germline V gene lookup returns CDR1 SGHAT and CDR2 FQDESV (reference sequence). With 3 bases clipped from V and 8 bases from J, the junction kept 11 bases outside the gene matches. The CDR3 DNA sequence: TGTGCCAGCAGCTTCCTCTATACCGACAGGGGAGAAGCTTTCTTT. As protein: CASSFLYTDRGEAFF.

Ten or more counts support this clone. The chain uses TRBV27 and TRBJ1-3; the D gene is possibly TRBD1 (6 bases). Germline V gene lookup returns CDR1 MNHEY and CDR2 SMNVEV (reference sequence). V was shortened by 2 bases and J by 4 bases, with 15 bases between the two germline ends. CDR3 length equals 16 residues. The CDR3 nucleotides read TGTGCCAGCAGTTTAAACAGGGCAGACCAAGGAAACACCATATATTTT. Translating gives CASSLNRADQGNTIYF.

The gene calls are TRBV7-2 and TRBJ2-1; D is ambiguous. V dropped 1 base and J dropped 2 bases, with 12 bases sitting between them. Germline CDR1 SGHTA, CDR2 FQGNSA. The CDR3 totals 16 residues. Here the CDR3 DNA reads TGTGCCAGCAGCTTAGAGGGCTACCTCGCCTACAATGAGCAGTTCTTC. This codes for CASSLEGYLAYNEQFF.

This chain uses TRBV5-4 with TRBJ2-3; TRBD2 matches 9 bases. The germline gives CDR1 SGHNT, CDR2 YYREEE (reference sequence). J was trimmed by 5 bases and V by 1 base; bases with no gene match: 11. This CDR3 has 17 residues. CDR3 bases: TGTGCCAGCAGCTTGTCACGGAGCGGGGGGTCGGTAGATACGCAGTATTTT. Encoded protein: CASSLSRSGGSVDTQYF.

There are a few counts of this clone. The V and J genes are TRBV15 and TRBJ1-6, with 7 bases identical to TRBD1. There are 14 residues in the CDR3. The ends lost 3 bases at V and 10 bases at J; junction bases unmatched: 6. The germline V gene encodes CDR1 LNHNV and CDR2 YYDKDF (reference sequence). The CDR3 nucleotides read TGTGCCACCAGCAGTCGACAGGGCTACTCACCCCTCCACTTT. It is translated as CATSSRQGYSPLHF.

This chain uses TRBV7-2 with TRBJ1-4, with D hard to call. Germline loops: CDR1 SGHTA, CDR2 FQGNSA. The CDR3 has 15 amino acids. Deletions cut 5 bases from V and 2 bases from J, with 12 bases between. The CDR3 coding sequence is TGTGCCAGCAGCCCGCGGTCAGGTACTAATGAAAAACTGTTTTTT. Its translation: CASSPRSGTNEKLFF.

The chain couples TRBV27 to TRBJ2-7, with 8 positions matching TRBD1. With 6 bases clipped from V and 2 bases from J, the junction kept 3 bases outside the gene matches. The CDR3 runs to 13 residues. The germline CDR1 and CDR2 sequences are MNHEY and SMNVEV (reference sequence). This chain's CDR3 is CASRPGGAYEQYF. DNA of the CDR3: TGTGCCAGCAGGCCAGGGGGCGCCTACGAGCAGTACTTC.

CDR3 sequence (DNA): TGTGCCAGCAGCTTGAAAGGGTATAGTCATGAAAAACTGTTTTTT. Its protein product is CASSLKGYSHEKLFF. The chain uses TRBV5-6 and TRBJ1-4; D is unclear. The CDR3 covers 15 residues. V gave up 1 base and J gave up 6 bases, with 13 bases separating them. Germline assignment: CDR1 SGHDT and CDR2 YYEEEE.